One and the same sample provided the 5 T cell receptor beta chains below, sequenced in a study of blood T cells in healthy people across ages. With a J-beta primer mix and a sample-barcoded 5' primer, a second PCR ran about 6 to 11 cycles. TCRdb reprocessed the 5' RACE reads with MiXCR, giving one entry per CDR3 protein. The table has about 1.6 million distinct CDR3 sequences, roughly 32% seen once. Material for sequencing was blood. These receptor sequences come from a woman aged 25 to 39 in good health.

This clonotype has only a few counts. The CDR3 loop is CASSQDSPDGENSPLHF. The CDR3 coding sequence is TGCGCCAGCAGCCAAGATTCCCCCGACGGAGAGAATTCACCCCTCCACTTT. V and J are TRBV4-1 and TRBJ1-6; D is unresolved. Germline V gene lookup returns CDR1 MGHRA and CDR2 YSYEKL. CDR3 size: 17 residues. V shed 0 bases and J shed 7 bases, with 16 bases lying between them.

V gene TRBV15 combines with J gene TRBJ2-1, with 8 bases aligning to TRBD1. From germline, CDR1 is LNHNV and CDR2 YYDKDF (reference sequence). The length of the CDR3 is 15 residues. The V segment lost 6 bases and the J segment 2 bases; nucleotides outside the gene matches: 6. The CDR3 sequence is CATSFRTGPYNEQFF. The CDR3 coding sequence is TGTGCCACCAGTTTTCGGACAGGGCCCTACAATGAGCAGTTCTTC. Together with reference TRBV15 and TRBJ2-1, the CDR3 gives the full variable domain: DAMVIQNPRYQVTQFGKPVTLSCSQTLNHNVMYWYQQKSSQAPKLLFHYYDKDFNNEADTPDNFQSRRPNTSFCFLDIRSPGLGDTAMYLCATSFRTGPYNEQFFGPGTRLTVL.

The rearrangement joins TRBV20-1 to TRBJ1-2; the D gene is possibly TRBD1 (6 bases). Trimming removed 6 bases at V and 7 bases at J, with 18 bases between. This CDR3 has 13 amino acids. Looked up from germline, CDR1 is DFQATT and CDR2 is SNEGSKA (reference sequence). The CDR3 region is CSAQRGRVSGYTF. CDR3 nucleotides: TGCAGTGCCCAGAGGGGGAGGGTCTCTGGCTACACCTTC.

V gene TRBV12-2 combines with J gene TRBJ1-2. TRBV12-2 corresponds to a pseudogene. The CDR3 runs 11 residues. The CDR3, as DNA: TGTGCAAGCGAACCGGACGATGGCTACACCTTC. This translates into CASEPDDGYTF.

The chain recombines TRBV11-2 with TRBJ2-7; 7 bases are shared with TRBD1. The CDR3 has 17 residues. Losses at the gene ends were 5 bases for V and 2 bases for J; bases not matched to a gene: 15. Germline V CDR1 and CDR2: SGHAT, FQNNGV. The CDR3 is CASSHPHGDRLTYEQYF. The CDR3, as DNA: TGTGCCAGCAGCCACCCCCATGGGGACAGACTTACCTACGAGCAGTACTTC.